The 30 T cell receptor beta chains given below trace back to one sample, sequenced in a study of T-cell reconstitution after alpha-beta-depleted transplantation in children. Construction of the TCRbeta library involved unique molecular identifiers. TCRdb used MiXCR to reprocess the PCR reads, holding one entry per CDR3 protein. The table shows 500,000 to 600,000 distinct CDR3 sequences, with 18% occurring only once. Sequencing used PBMCs from the stem cell graft donor, obtained from the stem cell graft. Receptors were obtained from a human donor who donated a stem cell graft to a child with acute lymphoblastic leukemia.

CDR3 sequence (DNA): TGCAGCGTTGAAGATCCCGGGACAGGAGTTTACGAGCAGTACTTC. This sequence encodes CSVEDPGTGVYEQYF. The chain is built from TRBV29-1 and TRBJ2-7, with 8 bases matching TRBD1. V gave up 0 bases and J gave up 4 bases; unmatched junction bases: 8. This CDR3 comprises 15 residues. Looked up from germline, CDR1 is SQVTM and CDR2 is ANQGSEA.

This clonotype is a singleton in its sample. Compared with germline, one end of the junction differs, possibly owing to a read error. The CDR3 is CASSLPSSTNTQYF. The DNA for the CDR3 is TGCGCCAGCAGCTTGCCCAGCTCCACAAATACGCAGTATTTT. The chain uses TRBV5-1 and TRBJ2-3; D gene unclear. The CDR3 length is 14 residues. CDR1 is SGHRS and CDR2 is YFSETQ in the germline V gene.

This clonotype has just one count. The chain recombines TRBV15 with TRBJ1-6; 9 positions agree with TRBD1. V dropped 0 bases and J dropped 6; count of bases not matched to a gene: 12. This CDR3 region has 19 residues. Germline assignment: CDR1 LNHNV and CDR2 YYDKDF (reference sequence). CDR3: CATSRDWDRENDGNSPLHF. The CDR3 DNA reads as TGTGCCACCAGCAGAGATTGGGACAGGGAAAATGATGGTAATTCACCCCTCCACTTT.

This clonotype was observed at least ten times. The chain is built from TRBV5-1 and TRBJ1-1; D might be TRBD1 (6 bases). Germline CDR1 reads SGHRS; CDR2 reads YFSETQ. The V and J ends lost 2 bases and 3 bases respectively, with 8 bases between them. The CDR3 spans 13 residues. The CDR3 nucleotides are TGCGCCAGCAGCTTAGGGGGTGACACTGAAGCTTTCTTT. Protein: CASSLGGDTEAFF.

This chain links TRBV7-9 with TRBJ1-5; TRBD1 matches 9 bases. Germline CDR1 is SEHNR and CDR2 is FQNEAQ (reference sequence). The ends lost 4 bases at V and 0 bases at J; junction bases unmatched: 7. The CDR3 spans 17 residues. CDR3 nucleotides: TGTGCCAGCAGCTCGACCACGACAGGGGGTAGCAATCAGCCCCAGCATTTT. Its protein is CASSSTTTGGSNQPQHF.

This clonotype appeared a few times. The rearrangement joins TRBV6-5 to TRBJ2-3; 9 positions match TRBD1. V shed 0 bases, J shed 6 bases, and the junction held 4 bases outside the gene matches. The CDR3 length is 15 residues. The germline V gene encodes CDR1 MNHEY and CDR2 SVGAGI. CDR3 DNA: TGTGCCAGCAGTTACTCTACGACAGGGGGGGATACGCAGTATTTT. Its translation: CASSYSTTGGDTQYF.

V and J are TRBV4-1 and TRBJ2-1; the D gene is possibly TRBD2 (5 bases). The germline CDR1 and CDR2 sequences are MGHRA and YSYEKL. Trimming shortened V by 1 base and J by 7 bases, and 11 bases separated the two germline ends. There are 14 residues in the CDR3. Written as DNA, the CDR3 is TGCGCCAGCAGCCAAGCGGGATGGGAGAATGAGCAGTTCTTC. Translating gives CASSQAGWENEQFF.

This clonotype was seen repeatedly, ten times or more. The gene calls are TRBV9 and TRBJ2-3; TRBD2 matches 7 bases. The V gene end was trimmed by 4 bases and the J gene end by 2 bases; junction bases not matched to a gene: 7. The CDR3 is made up of 15 amino acids. Looked up from germline, CDR1 is SGDLS and CDR2 is YYNGEE. The CDR3 DNA is TGTGCCAGCAGCCTCCGGGACTACTCCACAGATACGCAGTATTTT. It yields the protein CASSLRDYSTDTQYF.

This chain uses TRBV24-1 with TRBJ2-1; 7 bases are shared with TRBD2. From germline, CDR1 is KGHDR and CDR2 SFDVKD. The CDR3 is 14 residues long. The J segment lost 8 bases and the V segment lost 5 bases, leaving 8 bases of the junction unmatched. This CDR3 is CATSVGGSSHEQFF. The CDR3 DNA reads TGTGCCACCAGTGTAGGCGGGAGCTCCCATGAGCAGTTCTTC.

This clonotype has a handful of counts. The V call is TRBV10-2, the J call TRBJ2-5; 9 nucleotides line up with TRBD2. The CDR3 extends over 14 amino acids. Trimming cost V 6 bases and J 4 bases; bases outside gene matches: 6. Germline values: CDR1 WSHSY, CDR2 SAAADI. CDR3 loop: CASRHLAGTETQYF. As DNA, the CDR3 is TGCGCCAGCAGGCACCTAGCGGGAACAGAGACCCAGTACTTC.

This clonotype was detected only a few times. The chain joins TRBV7-9 to TRBJ2-3; D is ambiguous. The CDR3 extends over 16 amino acids. Trimming pared 5 bases from V and 0 bases from J, leaving 15 bases between. CDR1 and CDR2 (germline): SEHNR, FQNEAQ (reference sequence). The CDR3 bases are TGTGCCAGCAGCGCCGCAGTTAGCAAGAGCACAGATACGCAGTATTTT. This translates into CASSAAVSKSTDTQYF.

V and J are TRBV27 and TRBJ2-7; D gene ambiguous. The germline gives CDR1 MNHEY, CDR2 SMNVEV (reference sequence). The V end was cut by 6 bases, the J end by 7 bases, with 16 bases between. The CDR3 length is 13 residues. The CDR3 loop reads CASRSSALREQYF. The CDR3 DNA is TGTGCCAGCAGATCAAGTGCCTTGAGGGAGCAGTACTTC.

The J gene is TRBJ1-2, the V gene TRBV5-1; the match to TRBD1 covers 9 bases. Losses at the gene ends were 3 bases for V and 1 base for J; bases not matched to a gene: 10. CDR3 length equals 17 residues. Germline-derived CDR1 and CDR2 are SGHRS and YFSETQ. CDR3 region: CASSWNPGQGFNYGYTF. DNA of the CDR3: TGCGCCAGCAGCTGGAACCCGGGACAGGGTTTTAACTATGGCTACACCTTC.

This chain joins TRBV10-1 and TRBJ2-7; 8 nucleotides match TRBD2. The junction had 11 bases not matched to a gene; V was cut back by 3 bases and J by 7 bases. Germline lookup yields CDR1 WNHNN and CDR2 SYGVQD (reference sequence). This CDR3 is 15 amino acids long. The CDR3 DNA is TGCGCCAGCAGTGAAGACGCGGGAGGAGGAAGAGAGCAGTACTTC. Translated: CASSEDAGGGREQYF.

A few counts support this clonotype. The chain employs TRBV28 and TRBJ2-7, with 8 bases that match TRBD1. After removal of 5 bases from V and 4 bases from J, the junction contained 7 bases not matched to a gene. Germline CDR1 is MDHEN and CDR2 is SYDVKM. The CDR3 spans 14 residues. The CDR3 coding sequence is TGTGCCAGCAGTCAGGGACAGGTTCATTACGAGCAGTACTTC. Amino acid sequence: CASSQGQVHYEQYF.

The table lists this clonotype with a few counts. V and J are TRBV5-6 and TRBJ2-1, with D perhaps TRBD2 (5 bases). Per germline, CDR1 SGHDT and CDR2 YYEEEE. Trimming took 4 bases from V and 2 from J, leaving 19 bases between them. CDR3 size: 17 residues. In DNA form, the CDR3 reads TGTGCCAGCAGCCTGAGAGGGTTACAGAGCGCCTACAATGAGCAGTTCTTC. It specifies CASSLRGLQSAYNEQFF.

The chain carries TRBV5-1 and TRBJ1-1; 10 bases agree with TRBD1. The CDR3 has 16 residues. Germline V gene sequence: CDR1 SGHRS, CDR2 YFSETQ. After removal of 3 bases from V and 1 base from J, the junction contained 6 bases not matched to a gene. Here the CDR3 DNA reads TGCGCCAGCAGCTCAGGGACAGGGGTAAAGAACACTGAAGCTTTCTTT. Amino acid sequence: CASSSGTGVKNTEAFF.

This sequence joins TRBV12-3 or TRBV12-4 and TRBJ2-3; 10 bases line up with TRBD1. The V gene end was trimmed by 1 base and the J gene end by 2 bases; junction bases not matched to a gene: 3. This CDR3 spans 16 amino acids. In DNA form, the CDR3 reads TGTGCCAGCAGTTTAGGGGGACAGGGGTCCACAGATACGCAGTATTTT. Translation: CASSLGGQGSTDTQYF.

The J gene is TRBJ2-2, the V gene TRBV5-1; 7 bases align to TRBD1. The J segment lost 3 bases and the V segment lost 4 bases, leaving 9 bases of the junction unmatched. The germline V gene has CDR1 SGHRS and CDR2 YFSETQ. This CDR3 has 16 residues. The CDR3 is CASSARTGVDTGELFF. Written as DNA, the CDR3 is TGCGCCAGCAGCGCCCGGACAGGAGTGGACACCGGGGAGCTGTTTTTT.

The gene calls are TRBV5-1 and TRBJ2-1, with 10 bases lining up with TRBD2. Trimming took 5 bases from V and 2 from J; bases not matched to a gene: 7. Germline CDR1 and CDR2: SGHRS and YFSETQ. CDR3 length: 16 residues. The CDR3 DNA reads as TGCGCCAGCAGAGTGACTAGCGGGTCTACCTACAATGAGCAGTTCTTC. It translates to CASRVTSGSTYNEQFF.

The chain employs TRBV13 and TRBJ2-5; D is unclear. Germline loops: CDR1 PRHDT, CDR2 FYEKMQ (reference sequence). V lost 6 bases, J lost 3 bases, and 11 bases lay in between. The CDR3 spans 13 residues. This CDR3 is CASRVGMEETQYF. The CDR3 bases are TGTGCCAGCAGGGTAGGGATGGAAGAGACCCAGTACTTC. Filled out from reference TRBV13 and TRBJ2-5, the complete variable domain reads AAGVIQSPRHLIKEKRETATLKCYPIPRHDTVYWYQQGPGQDPQFLISFYEKMQSDKGSIPDRFSAQQFSDYHSELNMSSLELGDSALYFCASRVGMEETQYFGPGTRLLVL.

This clonotype was counted only a few times. The chain combines TRBV9 with TRBJ1-1; a weak D match, TRBD1 (5 bases). In germline, CDR1 is SGDLS, CDR2 YYNGEE. This CDR3 is 13 amino acids long. Trimming stripped 3 bases from V and 6 bases from J, with 12 bases between. CDR3 DNA: TGTGCCAGCAGCGCGGGGGGAACCCCTGAAGCTTTCTTT. Protein product: CASSAGGTPEAFF.

The chain has TRBV29-1 and TRBJ1-3, with 7 bases aligning to TRBD1. The V and J ends lost 3 bases and 0 bases, in that order; junction bases with no gene match: 8. CDR1 SQVTM and CDR2 ANQGSEA come from the germline V gene. There are 16 residues in the CDR3. The CDR3 nucleotides are TGCAGCGTTGATGAAGGGACAGTATTCTCTGGAAACACCATATATTTT. It codes for CSVDEGTVFSGNTIYF.

This clonotype was seen a single time. The rearrangement joins TRBV5-6 to TRBJ1-1; D gene uncertain. Germline lookup yields CDR1 SGHDT and CDR2 YYEEEE. The CDR3 is 12 residues long. Deletions cut 0 bases from V and 8 bases from J, with 8 bases between. CDR3 sequence (DNA): TGTGCCAGCAGCTTGGTAGAGGCAGAAGCTTTCTTT. The encoded protein is CASSLVEAEAFF.

This chain connects TRBV29-1 to TRBJ2-5, with a possible D match to TRBD1 (5 bases). The ends were cut back, 8 bases at V and 6 bases at J, with 19 bases in the middle. CDR3 size: 13 residues. From germline, CDR1 is SQVTM and CDR2 ANQGSEA. The CDR3 loop reads CSSGWVGVKTQYF. CDR3 DNA: TGCAGCTCCGGCTGGGTAGGGGTAAAGACCCAGTACTTC.

The chain links TRBV7-9 to TRBJ2-2; D is uncertain. CDR3 length: 13 residues. Per the germline V gene, CDR1 is SEHNR and CDR2 is FQNEAQ (reference sequence). V lost 5 bases to trimming and J lost 7 bases, with 11 bases between them. The CDR3 here is CASSARSVGELFF. CDR3 nucleotide sequence: TGTGCCAGCAGCGCCCGCTCGGTCGGGGAGCTGTTTTTT.

This rearrangement joins TRBV6-5 to TRBJ2-1; 9 positions agree with TRBD2. Germline CDR1 and CDR2: MNHEY and SVGAGI. V lost 2 bases to trimming and J lost 4 bases; unmatched junction nucleotides: 3. The CDR3 contains 15 residues. CDR3: CASSYLAGPYNEQFF. The CDR3 coding sequence is TGTGCCAGCAGTTACCTAGCGGGGCCTTACAATGAGCAGTTCTTC.

This rearrangement joins TRBV6-2 or TRBV6-3 to TRBJ2-1; the D is unclear. Trimming pared 7 bases from V and 5 bases from J, leaving 15 bases between. The CDR3 spans 14 residues. Looked up from germline, CDR1 is MNHEY and CDR2 is SVGEGT. CDR3 sequence reads: CASNEILEDNEQFF. CDR3 nucleotides: TGTGCCAGCAACGAGATACTGGAAGACAATGAGCAGTTCTTC.

In its sample, this clonotype was seen a few times. This chain connects TRBV5-1 to TRBJ2-7, with TRBD2 matching over 12 bases. With V trimmed by 5 bases and J by 4 bases, 7 bases remained unmatched. This CDR3 region has 15 residues. From germline, CDR1 is SGHRS and CDR2 YFSETQ. The CDR3 spells CASRELAGGEYEQYF. The DNA for the CDR3 is TGCGCCAGCAGGGAACTAGCGGGAGGAGAATACGAGCAGTACTTC.

The sample holds a few counts of this clonotype. V gene TRBV15 combines with J gene TRBJ2-1; 10 positions match TRBD2. Trimming at V came to 4 bases and at J to 9 bases, leaving 21 bases not matched to a gene. The V gene's germline CDR1 is LNHNV and CDR2 YYDKDF (reference sequence). The CDR3 runs to 19 residues. The CDR3 spells CATSTEGPRLSGRRVEQFF. The CDR3 DNA is TGTGCCACCAGCACTGAAGGGCCCCGACTTAGCGGGAGGAGGGTTGAGCAGTTCTTC.